The 14 T cell receptor beta chains reported below all come from one sample, sequenced in a study of cytomegalovirus exposure and HLA in healthy donors. PCR primers comprised 60 Vbeta and 13 Jbeta primers. Measured with immunoSEQ multiplex PCR; TCRdb has only the in-frame clones, and not every one. Among 100,000 to 150,000 clones listed, 65% to 75% were seen once. The sample was PBMCs. Receptor source: a man aged 35-49 years in good health and CMV-seropositive.

The V call is TRBV7-2, the J call TRBJ1-2; weak D call: TRBD1 (6 bases). V lost 5 bases to trimming and J lost 2 bases, with 9 bases between them. CDR1 is SGHTA and CDR2 is FQGNSA in the germline V gene. This CDR3 comprises 13 residues. The DNA of the CDR3 is TGTGCCAGCAGCCCAGGGACAAACTATGGCTACACCTTC. It yields the protein CASSPGTNYGYTF.

This chain joins TRBV6-5 and TRBJ1-5; 7 bases match TRBD1. The trim removed 4 bases at V and 6 bases at J, leaving 3 bases unmatched. Germline assignment: CDR1 MNHEY and CDR2 SVGAGI. CDR3 size: 13 residues. The CDR3 here is CASSLGGGQPQHF. The CDR3 DNA reads TGTGCCAGCAGTTTAGGGGGCGGTCAGCCCCAGCATTTT.

The gene calls are TRBV11-2 and TRBJ1-5, with TRBD1 as a possible D gene (6 bases). The CDR3 runs to 14 residues. Between the trimmed V and J ends, which lost 2 bases and 6 bases, there was a span of 11 bases. Germline V gives CDR1 SGHAT, CDR2 FQNNGV. As DNA, the CDR3 is TGTGCCAGCAGCTTAAACAGGGATCTTCAGCCCCAGCATTTT. Its translation: CASSLNRDLQPQHF.

The chain recombines TRBV5-4 with TRBJ2-7; a weak D match, TRBD1 (5 bases). Germline V gene sequence: CDR1 SGHNT, CDR2 YYREEE (reference sequence). The CDR3 is 14 amino acids. Between the trimmed V and J ends, which lost 0 bases and 5 bases, there was a span of 12 bases. DNA of the CDR3: TGTGCCAGCAGCTTGGGTGCCAGACAGCACGAGCAGTACTTC. This encodes CASSLGARQHEQYF. Combining the CDR3 with reference TRBV5-4 and TRBJ2-7 gives the whole variable domain ETGVTQSPTHLIKTRGQQVTLRCSSQSGHNTVSWYQQALGQGPQFIFQYYREEENGRGNFPPRFSGLQFPNYSSELNVNALELDDSALYLCASSLGARQHEQYFGPGTRLTVT.

V is TRBV10-3 and J is TRBJ2-7, with TRBD1 matching over 10 bases. The ends lost 2 bases at V and 5 bases at J; junction bases unmatched: 3. Germline loops: CDR1 ENHRY, CDR2 SYGVKD. This CDR3 comprises 14 residues. CDR3 bases: TGTGCCATCAGTGAGGGACAGGGGGGCGACGAGCAGTACTTC. Translated: CAISEGQGGDEQYF.

This clone has only one observation. V usage is TRBV23-1 and J usage is TRBJ1-4; no definite D call. TRBV23-1 is classed as an ORF, of uncertain function. The ends were cut back, 0 bases at V and 3 bases at J, with 8 bases in the middle. There are 15 residues in the CDR3. The CDR3 loop is CASSQSTGANEKLFF. CDR3 coding DNA: TGCGCCAGCAGTCAATCTACCGGGGCTAATGAAAAACTGTTTTTT.

J is TRBJ2-2 and V is TRBV7-9, with a tentative D call TRBD2 (5 bases). Trimming took 1 base from V and 6 from J, leaving 12 bases between them. Germline loops: CDR1 SEHNR, CDR2 FQNEAQ (reference sequence). The CDR3 covers 15 residues. The CDR3 DNA follows: TGTGCCAGCAGCTTAGTCCGGGGTCGGCCCGGGGAGCTGTTTTTT. It specifies CASSLVRGRPGELFF.

The chain has TRBV6-1 and TRBJ2-7; tentative D call: TRBD1 (5 bases). Trimming removed 0 bases from V and 0 bases from J, with 12 bases in between. This CDR3 region has 16 residues. Germline V gene lookup returns CDR1 MNHNS and CDR2 SASEGT. This CDR3 reads CASSEAAGKGSYEQYF. The CDR3 DNA sequence: TGTGCCAGCAGTGAAGCAGCAGGGAAGGGCTCCTACGAGCAGTACTTC.

The chain combines TRBV21-1 with TRBJ2-5; TRBD1, the table's D call, lacks a check against the DNA. TRBV21-1 represents a pseudogene. The CDR3 has 15 residues. CDR3 protein: CASSFGTGGEETQYF. CDR3 nucleotides: TGTGCCAGCAGCTTTGGGACAGGGGGTGAAGAGACCCAGTACTTC.

This chain joins TRBV5-1 and TRBJ1-4, with 11 positions matching TRBD1. With V trimmed by 4 bases and J by 7 bases, 6 bases remained unmatched. Germline V gene data show CDR1 as SGHRS and CDR2 as YFSETQ. This CDR3 is built from 15 residues. The CDR3 is CASSLDRGRGEKLFF. The CDR3 DNA follows: TGCGCCAGCAGCCTGGACAGGGGGCGCGGTGAAAAACTGTTTTTT.

The CDR3 here is CASTPGRLAARTGELFF. The CDR3 DNA is TGTGCCAGTACCCCCGGCCGACTAGCGGCCCGCACCGGGGAGCTGTTTTTT. The J gene is TRBJ2-2, the V gene TRBV19; 9 bases agree with TRBD2. Germline V CDR1 and CDR2: LNHDA, SQIVND (reference sequence). Trimming removed 7 bases from V and 4 bases from J; junction bases left unmatched: 13. This CDR3 is 17 amino acids long.

The genes are TRBV5-4 and TRBJ2-7; tentatively, D is TRBD1 (5 bases). CDR3 length: 13 residues. V was clipped by 1 base and J by 6 bases, with 11 bases between them. Germline V gene sequence: CDR1 SGHNT, CDR2 YYREEE (reference sequence). CDR3 sequence reads: CASSLQGIAEQYF. CDR3 coding DNA: TGTGCCAGCAGCTTGCAGGGTATCGCCGAGCAGTACTTC.

This clone has more than one count but fewer than ten. This chain links TRBV11-3 with TRBJ2-7; D perhaps matches TRBD1 (5 bases). This CDR3 comprises 11 residues. V shed 5 bases and J shed 6 bases, with 8 bases lying between them. The V gene's germline CDR1 is SGHNT and CDR2 YENEEA. This CDR3 reads CASSAGIEQYF. CDR3 sequence (DNA): TGTGCCAGCAGCGCAGGGATCGAGCAGTACTTC.

This clone was found a few times. V and J are TRBV7-6 and TRBJ2-7; D possibly corresponds to TRBD1 (6 bases). CDR3 length: 14 amino acids. Trimming shortened V by 1 base and J by 2 bases, and 9 bases separated the two germline ends. Germline values: CDR1 SGHVS, CDR2 FNYEAQ. The CDR3 is CASSLEDRPYEQYF. The CDR3 nucleotides read TGTGCCAGCAGCTTAGAAGACAGGCCCTACGAGCAGTACTTC.